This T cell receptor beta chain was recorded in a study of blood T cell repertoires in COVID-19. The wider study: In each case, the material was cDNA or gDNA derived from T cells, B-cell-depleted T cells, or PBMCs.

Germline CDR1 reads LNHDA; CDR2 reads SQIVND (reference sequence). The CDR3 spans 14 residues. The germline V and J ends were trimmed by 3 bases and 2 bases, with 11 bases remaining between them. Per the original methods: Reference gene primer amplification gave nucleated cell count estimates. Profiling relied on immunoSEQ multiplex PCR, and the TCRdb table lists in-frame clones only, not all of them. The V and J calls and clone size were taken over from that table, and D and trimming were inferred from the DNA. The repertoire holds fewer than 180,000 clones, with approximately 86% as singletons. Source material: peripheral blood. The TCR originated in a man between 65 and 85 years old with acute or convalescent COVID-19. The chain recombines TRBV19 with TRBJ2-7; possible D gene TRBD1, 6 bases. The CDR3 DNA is TGTGCCAGTAGTATTACGGGGACACCCTACGAGCAGTACTTC. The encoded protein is CASSITGTPYEQYF.